These T cell receptor beta chains were read from a single sample in a study of cytomegalovirus exposure and HLA in healthy donors. The repertoire was sequenced with immunoSEQ multiplex PCR; TCRdb's copy has only in-frame clones and lacks some. This sample has approximately 46,000 clones, with about 91% found just once. Sequenced material: PBMCs. These TCRs come from a man younger than 35 in good health and CMV-seronegative. Both conserved end residues are part of each CDR3. Each record gives: clone size, J gene, CDR3 length, V gene, D gene, CDR3 protein, CDR3 DNA. A D gene is named only where the DNA matches it firmly. The size of a clone is reported for some rows only, either as once, few or many, or as a class for expanded clones.

size: .
J: TRBJ2-1
length: 17
V: TRBV5-5
D: TRBD1
CDR3: CASSLPGTGGSYNEQFF
DNA: TGTGCCAGCAGCCTGCCCGGGACAGGAGGCTCCTACAATGAGCAGTTCTTC

size: .
J: TRBJ2-5
length: 14
V: TRBV28
D: TRBD1
CDR3: CASNLGQDQETQYF
DNA: TGTGCCAGCAACCTAGGACAGGACCAAGAGACCCAGTACTTC

size: .
J: TRBJ2-2
length: 17
V: TRBV7-2
D: TRBD1
CDR3: CASSLGQGASKTGELFF
DNA: TGTGCCAGCAGCTTAGGCCAGGGGGCATCCAAAACCGGGGAGCTGTTTTTT

size: .
J: TRBJ1-4
length: 15
V: TRBV7-9
D: .
CDR3: CASTISGATNEKLFF
DNA: TGTGCCAGCACCATAAGCGGGGCAACTAATGAAAAACTGTTTTTT

size: .
J: TRBJ1-5
length: 19
V: TRBV6-4
D: TRBD1
CDR3: CASRPRDRDMAGSNQPQHF
DNA: TGTGCCAGCAGACCCCGGGACAGGGACATGGCGGGCAGCAATCAGCCCCAGCATTTT

size: .
J: TRBJ2-1
length: 14
V: TRBV10-1
D: .
CDR3: CASSDQNGANEQFF
DNA: TGCGCCAGCAGTGATCAGAATGGGGCGAATGAGCAGTTCTTC

size: .
J: TRBJ1-1
length: 13
V: TRBV7-9
D: .
CDR3: CASSFSGNTEAFF
DNA: TGTGCCAGCAGCTTTTCAGGGAACACTGAAGCTTTCTTT

size: .
J: TRBJ2-2
length: 16
V: TRBV19
D: TRBD1
CDR3: CATSRQGPVVTGELFF
DNA: TGTGCCACCTCTCGACAGGGGCCGGTGGTAACCGGGGAGCTGTTTTTT

size: .
J: TRBJ2-5
length: 15
V: TRBV9
D: .
CDR3: CASSGYNGAQETQYF
DNA: TGTGCCAGCAGCGGCTATAATGGGGCACAAGAGACCCAGTACTTC

size: .
J: TRBJ1-3
length: 17
V: TRBV18
D: TRBD1
CDR3: CASSPLEQGALGNTIYF
DNA: TGTGCCAGCTCACCCCTTGAGCAGGGGGCGCTTGGAAACACCATATATTTT

size: .
J: TRBJ2-1
length: 16
V: TRBV29-1
D: TRBD1
CDR3: CSVEIWVAGGHNEQFF
DNA: TGCAGCGTTGAAATTTGGGTGGCAGGGGGCCACAATGAGCAGTTCTTC

size: .
J: TRBJ2-3
length: 16
V: TRBV30
D: .
CDR3: CAWSGERAIPTDTQYF
DNA: TGTGCCTGGAGTGGAGAGCGGGCTATCCCCACAGATACGCAGTATTTT

size: .
J: TRBJ2-2
length: 13
V: TRBV7-8
D: .
CDR3: CASSLMGVGELFF
DNA: TGTGCCAGCAGCTTAATGGGAGTCGGGGAGCTGTTTTTT

size: .
J: TRBJ2-7
length: 14
V: TRBV9
D: .
CDR3: CASSVGQGGYEQYF
DNA: TGTGCCAGCAGCGTAGGTCAGGGGGGCTACGAGCAGTACTTC

size: .
J: TRBJ2-7
length: 20
V: TRBV4-2
D: TRBD1
CDR3: CASSPTLRDRVRDFSYEQYF
DNA: TGTGCCAGCAGCCCCACCCTCCGGGACAGGGTTAGAGACTTTTCCTACGAGCAGTACTTC

size: .
J: TRBJ2-2
length: 17
V: TRBV30
D: TRBD1
CDR3: CAWSDNIRGRHTGELFF
DNA: TGTGCCTGGAGTGATAATATCAGGGGGCGACACACCGGGGAGCTGTTTTTT

size: .
J: TRBJ2-2
length: 15
V: TRBV6-4
D: TRBD1
CDR3: CASSPTGGGTGELFF
DNA: TGTGCCAGCAGTCCGACAGGGGGCGGCACCGGGGAGCTGTTTTTT

size: .
J: TRBJ2-2
length: 12
V: TRBV30
D: .
CDR3: CAWSLFPGELFF
DNA: TGTGCCTGGAGTCTTTTTCCCGGGGAGCTGTTTTTT

size: .
J: TRBJ2-1
length: 15
V: TRBV27
D: TRBD2
CDR3: CASSLSGRVANEQFF
DNA: TGTGCCAGCAGTTTAAGCGGGAGGGTCGCCAATGAGCAGTTCTTC

size: .
J: TRBJ1-3
length: 14
V: TRBV2
D: .
CDR3: CASRRAEPGNTIYF
DNA: TGTGCCAGCAGGAGAGCGGAGCCTGGAAACACCATATATTTT

size: once
J: TRBJ2-1
length: 15
V: TRBV11-3
D: TRBD2
CDR3: CASSSPSGRLNEQFF
DNA: TGTGCCAGCAGCTCGCCGAGCGGGAGGCTCAATGAGCAGTTCTTC

size: .
J: TRBJ1-5
length: 15
V: TRBV7-2
D: .
CDR3: CASSLRSGIDQPQHF
DNA: TGTGCCAGCAGTCTCCGTTCAGGCATCGATCAGCCCCAGCATTTT

size: once
J: TRBJ2-1
length: 16
V: TRBV27
D: TRBD2
CDR3: CASHILTSGKYNEQFF
DNA: TGTGCCAGCCACATTTTGACTAGCGGGAAATACAATGAGCAGTTCTTC

size: .
J: TRBJ2-7
length: 14
V: TRBV9
D: .
CDR3: CASSPRTTSYEQYF
DNA: TGTGCCAGCAGCCCCCGTACTACCTCCTACGAGCAGTACTTC

size: .
J: TRBJ2-7
length: 15
V: TRBV27
D: TRBD2
CDR3: CASRVAGVGAYEQYF
DNA: TGTGCCAGCAGAGTAGCGGGAGTGGGGGCCTACGAGCAGTACTTC

size: .
J: TRBJ2-6
length: 16
V: TRBV4-2
D: .
CDR3: CASSQTGISGANVLTF
DNA: TGTGCCAGCAGCCAAACAGGCATTTCTGGGGCCAACGTCCTGACTTTC

size: .
J: TRBJ2-3
length: 17
V: TRBV11-3
D: TRBD2
CDR3: CASSFVGGSGGTDTQYF
DNA: TGTGCCAGCAGCTTTGTCGGTGGTAGCGGGGGCACAGATACGCAGTATTTT

size: .
J: TRBJ2-7
length: 15
V: TRBV28
D: TRBD2
CDR3: CASSLLSGTSYEQYF
DNA: TGTGCCAGCAGTCTTCTTAGCGGGACCTCCTACGAGCAGTACTTC

size: once
J: TRBJ1-1
length: 17
V: TRBV5-5
D: .
CDR3: CASSLSWGDHYDTEAFF
DNA: TGTGCCAGCAGCTTGAGCTGGGGGGACCATTATGACACTGAAGCTTTCTTT

size: .
J: TRBJ1-2
length: 14
V: TRBV6-6
D: .
CDR3: CASRLSLEGYGYTF
DNA: TGTGCCAGCAGACTGAGTTTAGAGGGCTATGGCTACACCTTC

size: .
J: TRBJ2-7
length: 16
V: TRBV18
D: TRBD2
CDR3: CASSQGSGATSYEQYF
DNA: TGTGCCAGCTCACAGGGTAGCGGGGCCACATCCTACGAGCAGTACTTC

size: once
J: TRBJ2-7
length: 14
V: TRBV27
D: .
CDR3: CASKIGGVSYEQYF
DNA: TGTGCCAGCAAAATTGGAGGGGTGTCCTACGAGCAGTACTTC

size: .
J: TRBJ2-1
length: 13
V: TRBV7-9
D: TRBD2
CDR3: CASGPGGPNEQFF
DNA: TGTGCCAGCGGACCGGGAGGGCCCAATGAGCAGTTCTTC

size: .
J: TRBJ1-4
length: 14
V: TRBV7-2
D: .
CDR3: CASGIRATNEKLFF
DNA: TGTGCCAGCGGAATCAGGGCAACTAATGAAAAACTGTTTTTT

size: .
J: TRBJ2-7
length: 16
V: TRBV7-9
D: TRBD1
CDR3: CASSRTRDRDPYEQYF
DNA: TGTGCCAGCAGCCGAACCCGGGACAGGGACCCCTACGAGCAGTACTTC

size: .
J: TRBJ2-1
length: 16
V: TRBV7-3
D: .
CDR3: CASSPLVRGPYNEQFF
DNA: TGTGCCAGCAGCCCCCTGGTTAGAGGGCCCTACAATGAGCAGTTCTTC

size: .
J: TRBJ2-3
length: 15
V: TRBV5-4
D: TRBD2
CDR3: CASSYGLAGTDTQYF
DNA: TGTGCCAGCAGCTACGGACTAGCGGGCACAGATACGCAGTATTTT

size: .
J: TRBJ1-1
length: 14
V: TRBV30
D: .
CDR3: CAWSVALMNTEAFF
DNA: TGTGCCTGGAGTGTAGCCCTGATGAACACTGAAGCTTTCTTT

size: .
J: TRBJ2-3
length: 14
V: TRBV6-5
D: TRBD1
CDR3: CASRNDRVTDTQYF
DNA: TGTGCCAGCAGAAACGACAGGGTGACAGATACGCAGTATTTT

size: .
J: TRBJ2-1
length: 16
V: TRBV5-1
D: TRBD2
CDR3: CASSGSGGSSYNEQFF
DNA: TGCGCCAGCAGCGGGTCGGGCGGGAGCTCCTACAATGAGCAGTTCTTC

size: .
J: TRBJ2-3
length: 15
V: TRBV13
D: TRBD2
CDR3: CASSLASGVTDTQYF
DNA: TGTGCCAGCAGCTTGGCTAGCGGGGTCACAGATACGCAGTATTTT

size: .
J: TRBJ2-7
length: 13
V: TRBV7-9
D: TRBD1
CDR3: CASSSTGQYEQYF
DNA: TGTGCCAGCAGCTCGACAGGGCAGTACGAGCAGTACTTC

size: once
J: TRBJ2-7
length: 15
V: TRBV7-6
D: .
CDR3: CATPQWWATRYEQYF
DNA: TGTGCCACTCCCCAATGGTGGGCCACCAGATATGAGCAGTACTTC

size: .
J: TRBJ2-7
length: 12
V: TRBV6-1
D: .
CDR3: CASSFDRGEQYF
DNA: TGTGCCAGCAGCTTTGACCGGGGCGAGCAGTACTTC

size: .
J: TRBJ2-1
length: 15
V: TRBV7-9
D: TRBD2
CDR3: CASSPSGRRGNEQFF
DNA: TGTGCCAGCAGCCCCAGCGGGAGGAGAGGCAATGAGCAGTTCTTC

size: .
J: TRBJ2-7
length: 16
V: TRBV21-1
D: .
CDR3: CASIMTSGRRGYEQYF
DNA: TGTGCCAGCATTATGACTAGCGGGAGGCGAGGCTACGAGCAGTACTTC

size: once
J: TRBJ2-7
length: 14
V: TRBV7-9
D: .
CDR3: CASSLTARAYEQYF
DNA: TGTGCCAGCAGCTTAACGGCTCGGGCCTACGAGCAGTACTTC